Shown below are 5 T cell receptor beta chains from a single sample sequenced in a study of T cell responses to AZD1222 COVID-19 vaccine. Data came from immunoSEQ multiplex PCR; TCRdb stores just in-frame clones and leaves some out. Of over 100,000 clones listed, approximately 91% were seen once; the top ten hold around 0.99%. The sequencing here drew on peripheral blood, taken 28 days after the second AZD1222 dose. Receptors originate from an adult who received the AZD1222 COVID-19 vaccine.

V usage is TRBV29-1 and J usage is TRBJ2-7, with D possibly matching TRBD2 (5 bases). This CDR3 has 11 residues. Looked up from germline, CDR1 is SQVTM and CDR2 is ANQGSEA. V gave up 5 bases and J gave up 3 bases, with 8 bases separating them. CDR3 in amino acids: CSVRGSYEQYF. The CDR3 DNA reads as TGCAGCGTTCGTGGGAGCTACGAGCAGTACTTC.

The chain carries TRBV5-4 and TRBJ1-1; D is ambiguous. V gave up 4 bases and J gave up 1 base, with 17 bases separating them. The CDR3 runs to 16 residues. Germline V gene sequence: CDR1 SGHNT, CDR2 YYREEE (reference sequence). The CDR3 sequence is CASSLAGAGTNTEAFF. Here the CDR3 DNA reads TGTGCCAGCAGCCTTGCAGGCGCGGGAACGAACACTGAAGCTTTCTTT.

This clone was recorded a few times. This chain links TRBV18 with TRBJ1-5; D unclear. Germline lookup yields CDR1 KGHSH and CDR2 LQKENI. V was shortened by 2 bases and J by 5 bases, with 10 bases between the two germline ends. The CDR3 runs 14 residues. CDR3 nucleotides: TGTGCCAGCTCACCAGGCCCCGCCCATCAGCCCCAGCATTTT. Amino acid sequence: CASSPGPAHQPQHF. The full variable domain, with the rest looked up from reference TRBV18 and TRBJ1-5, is NAGVMQNPRHLVRRRGQEARLRCSPMKGHSHVYWYRQLPEEGLKFMVYLQKENIIDESGMPKERFSAEFPKEGPSILRIQQVVRGDSAAYFCASSPGPAHQPQHFGDGTRLSIL.

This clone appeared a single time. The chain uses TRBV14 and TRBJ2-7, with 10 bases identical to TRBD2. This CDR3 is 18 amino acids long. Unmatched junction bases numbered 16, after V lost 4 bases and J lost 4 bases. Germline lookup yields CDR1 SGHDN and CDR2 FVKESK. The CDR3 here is CASSRDHTRASGSYEQYF. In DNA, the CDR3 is TGTGCCAGCAGCCGCGACCATACACGGGCTAGCGGGAGTTACGAGCAGTACTTC.

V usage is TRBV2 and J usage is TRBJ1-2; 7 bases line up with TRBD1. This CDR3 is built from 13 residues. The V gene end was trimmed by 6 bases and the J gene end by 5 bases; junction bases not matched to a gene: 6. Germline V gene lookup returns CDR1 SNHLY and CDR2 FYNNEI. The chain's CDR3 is CASSATGEYGYTF. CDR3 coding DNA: TGTGCCAGCAGCGCTACAGGGGAGTATGGCTACACCTTC.